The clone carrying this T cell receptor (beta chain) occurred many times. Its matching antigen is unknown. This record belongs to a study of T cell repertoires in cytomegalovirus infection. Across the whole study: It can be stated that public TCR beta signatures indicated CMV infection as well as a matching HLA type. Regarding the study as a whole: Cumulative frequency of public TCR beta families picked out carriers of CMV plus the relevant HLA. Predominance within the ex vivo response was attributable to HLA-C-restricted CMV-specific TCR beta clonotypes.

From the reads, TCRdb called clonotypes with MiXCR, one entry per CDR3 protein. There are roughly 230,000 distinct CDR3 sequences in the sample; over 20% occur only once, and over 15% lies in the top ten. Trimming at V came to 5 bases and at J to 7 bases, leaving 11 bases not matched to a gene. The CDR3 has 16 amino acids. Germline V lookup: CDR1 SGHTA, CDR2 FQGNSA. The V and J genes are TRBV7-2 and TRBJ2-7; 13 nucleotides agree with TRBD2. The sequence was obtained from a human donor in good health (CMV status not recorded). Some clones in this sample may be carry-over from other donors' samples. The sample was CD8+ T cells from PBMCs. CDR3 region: CASSVGLAGILLEQYF. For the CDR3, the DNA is TGTGCCAGCAGCGTGGGACTAGCGGGGATCTTGTTAGAGCAGTACTTC. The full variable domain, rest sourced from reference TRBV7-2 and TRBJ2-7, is GAGVSQSPSNKVTEKGKDVELRCDPISGHTALYWYRQSLGQGLEFLIYFQGNSAPDKSGLPSDRFSAERTGGSVSTLTIQRTQQEDSAVYLCASSVGLAGILLEQYFGPGTRLTVT.